Below, 19 T cell receptor beta chains from the same sample are listed, as sequenced in a study of T cells in Graves' hyperthyroidism and ophthalmopathy. Amplification targeted TCR beta CDR3 regions from RNA transcripts. Using the HTBI primer set, a first-round RT-PCR was run on the TCR CDR3. TCRdb reanalysed the multiplex PCR reads using MiXCR and keeps one entry per CDR3 protein. The sample carries about 640,000 distinct CDR3 sequences, 20% to 25% recorded once. What was sequenced was blood. The receptor set was obtained from a young man with Graves' ophthalmopathy.

V is TRBV27 and J is TRBJ1-1, with D hard to call. The CDR3 length is 14 residues. Trimming took 11 bases from V and 1 from J, leaving 17 bases between them. Germline lookup yields CDR1 MNHEY and CDR2 SMNVEV (reference sequence). The CDR3 loop is CASHFGTANTEAFF. The CDR3 bases are TGTGCCTCACACTTCGGCACAGCGAACACTGAAGCTTTCTTT.

This clonotype was recorded a few times. The V call is TRBV27, the J call TRBJ2-1; a weak D match, TRBD2 (6 bases). Deletions cut 5 bases from V and 5 bases from J, with 13 bases between. Per germline, CDR1 MNHEY and CDR2 SMNVEV (reference sequence). This CDR3 region has 14 residues. The DNA for the CDR3 is TGTGCCAGCAGTACGGAAGCGGGTCACAATGAGCAGTTCTTC. Amino acids: CASSTEAGHNEQFF.

This clonotype was detected only a few times. The chain recombines TRBV6-5 with TRBJ1-5; tentative D call: TRBD1 (5 bases). The CDR3 totals 13 residues. CDR1 is MNHEY and CDR2 is SVGAGI in the germline V gene. With 2 bases removed from V and 5 bases from J, the gap between germline ends came to 7 bases. The CDR3 bases are TGTGCCAGCAGTTACGTGGGGGATCAGCCCCAGCATTTT. This sequence encodes CASSYVGDQPQHF.

This clonotype was seen at least ten times. The gene calls are TRBV7-3 and TRBJ2-1; TRBD2 matches at 11 bases. With 0 bases clipped from V and 0 bases from J, the junction kept 4 bases outside the gene matches. This CDR3 has 18 amino acids. Germline V gene data show CDR1 as SGHTA and CDR2 as FQGTGA. The CDR3 protein is CASSLTGLAGSSYNEQFF. DNA of the CDR3: TGTGCCAGCAGCTTAACAGGACTAGCGGGTAGCTCCTACAATGAGCAGTTCTTC.

About this clonotype itself: The junction does not match germline at one end; this may be a read error. The chain carries TRBV6-2 or TRBV6-3 and TRBJ2-7; 7 bases fit TRBD2. The CDR3 extends over 15 amino acids. The germline gives CDR1 MNHEY, CDR2 SVGEGT. The CDR3 region is CASSPGLGNPYEQCF. CDR3 nucleotide sequence: TGTGCCAGCAGTCCCGGACTAGGGAATCCCTACGAGCAGTGCTTC.

This sequence joins TRBV10-3 and TRBJ2-1; no firm D call. With 7 bases removed from V and 9 bases from J, the gap between germline ends came to 19 bases. CDR3 length: 14 residues. Germline V gene lookup returns CDR1 ENHRY and CDR2 SYGVKD. This CDR3 reads CAIMASGSPGEQFF. The DNA of the CDR3 is TGTGCCATCATGGCCTCCGGGTCCCCCGGTGAGCAGTTCTTC.

The CDR3 DNA follows: TGTGCCAGCAGCCTGGAACCGAATTCACCCCTCCACTTT. Amino acid sequence: CASSLEPNSPLHF. The gene calls are TRBV7-3 and TRBJ1-6; D is uncertain. This CDR3 is built from 13 residues. CDR1 is SGHTA, CDR2 FQGTGA, per germline. Deletions cut 5 bases from V and 7 bases from J, with 9 bases between.

The gene calls are TRBV6-1 and TRBJ1-2, with 9 bases matching TRBD1. Germline loops: CDR1 MNHNS, CDR2 SASEGT. J lost 8 bases, V lost 6 bases, and 19 bases had no gene match. The CDR3 extends over 17 amino acids. The CDR3: CASSASASGTGLGGYTF. The CDR3, as DNA: TGTGCCAGCAGCGCTTCTGCATCCGGGACAGGGCTGGGCGGCTACACCTTC.

Here the CDR3 reads CASRARVLSGANVLTF. The CDR3 DNA reads as TGTGCCAGCAGAGCCCGTGTTCTCTCTGGGGCCAACGTCCTGACTTTC. The chain recombines TRBV6-2 or TRBV6-3 with TRBJ2-6; D not certain. The CDR3 consists of 16 residues. Trimming stripped 6 bases from V and 0 bases from J, with 12 bases between. In germline, CDR1 is MNHEY, CDR2 SVGEGT.

This clonotype has at least ten counts. This sequence joins TRBV20-1 and TRBJ1-4; D unresolved. Germline V CDR1 and CDR2: DFQATT, SNEGSKA (reference sequence). Between the trimmed V and J ends, which lost 2 bases and 3 bases, there was a span of 16 bases. The CDR3 length is 16 residues. In nucleotides, the CDR3 is TGCAGTGCTAGACCGGGCCACAGCGGGTCTAATGAAAAACTGTTTTTT. It translates to CSARPGHSGSNEKLFF.

This clonotype has more than one count but fewer than ten. The V and J genes are TRBV4-2 and TRBJ2-7; a weak D match, TRBD2 (6 bases). The germline V gene has CDR1 LGHNA and CDR2 YNFKEQ. This CDR3 spans 16 amino acids. Deletions cut 0 bases from V and 2 bases from J, with 14 bases between. The CDR3 DNA follows: TGTGCCAGCAGCCAAGATCCCGGGACTCGACCCTACGAGCAGTACTTC. The encoded protein is CASSQDPGTRPYEQYF.

This clonotype was seen repeatedly, ten times or more. The chain couples TRBV12-3 or TRBV12-4 to TRBJ1-1; TRBD1 is a possible D gene (5 bases). V was trimmed by 7 bases and J by 0 bases, leaving 15 bases between them. This CDR3 region has 15 residues. Here the CDR3 DNA reads TGTGCCAGCATCACCGGTGGGGGGATGAACACTGAAGCTTTCTTT. This sequence encodes CASITGGGMNTEAFF.

V usage is TRBV28 and J usage is TRBJ2-1; D remains ambiguous. The CDR3 runs 18 residues. Germline CDR1 MDHEN, CDR2 SYDVKM. The germline V and J ends were trimmed by 2 bases and 0 bases, with 17 bases remaining between them. The CDR3 coding sequence is TGTGCCAGCAGTTTACGACCCAAGATCCCCAGCTCCTACAATGAGCAGTTCTTC. It is translated as CASSLRPKIPSSYNEQFF.

CDR3 residues: CASSYSGLADNEQFF. The CDR3 coding sequence is TGTGCCAGCAGTTACTCCGGACTAGCGGACAATGAGCAGTTCTTC. The rearrangement links TRBV6-5 to TRBJ2-1; 10 bases line up with TRBD2. Germline V gives CDR1 MNHEY, CDR2 SVGAGI. J gave up 5 bases and V 0 bases, and 1 base lay outside the gene matches. CDR3 length: 15 residues.

The V call is TRBV25-1, the J call TRBJ2-7; no firm D call. The CDR3 contains 14 residues. The V end was cut by 4 bases, the J end by 2 bases, with 12 bases between. Germline CDR1 and CDR2: MGHDK and SYGVNS. CDR3: CASSVFNPTYEQYF. Here the CDR3 DNA reads TGTGCCAGCAGTGTCTTTAACCCGACCTACGAGCAGTACTTC.

This clonotype has a count of ten or more. The chain employs TRBV5-1 and TRBJ1-5; D may be TRBD1 (6 bases). CDR3 length equals 15 residues. Germline V gives CDR1 SGHRS, CDR2 YFSETQ. Trimming left V 0 bases short and J 7 bases short, with 14 bases between. The CDR3 reads CASSLAGEGGQPQHF. DNA of the CDR3: TGCGCCAGCAGCTTGGCAGGGGAAGGTGGACAGCCCCAGCATTTT.

This clonotype occurred a few times. The gene calls are TRBV28 and TRBJ2-1; D is uncertain. The CDR3 has 15 amino acids. V was cut by 3 bases and J by 4 bases, with 13 bases left in between. Germline CDR1 and CDR2: MDHEN and SYDVKM. CDR3 sequence reads: CASSLSNSPYNEQFF. The CDR3 DNA follows: TGTGCCAGCAGTTTGAGTAACTCCCCATACAATGAGCAGTTCTTC.

At least ten counts were recorded for this clonotype. The chain couples TRBV11-3 to TRBJ2-1, with D possibly TRBD2 on 5 matching bases. CDR3 length: 15 residues. CDR1 and CDR2 (germline): SGHNT, YENEEA. The V end lost 5 bases, the J end lost 0 bases, and 11 bases lay between the germline ends. The CDR3 nucleotides read TGTGCCAGCAGCCCCCGGGGAAGCTCCTACAATGAGCAGTTCTTC. Its protein product is CASSPRGSSYNEQFF.

V usage is TRBV6-1 and J usage is TRBJ2-2; D is unresolved. Trimming took off 3 bases at V and 3 bases at J, with 2 bases between the two ends. Germline CDR1 is MNHNS and CDR2 is SASEGT. The CDR3 contains 12 residues. The CDR3 loop is CASSDHTGELFF. In DNA, the CDR3 is TGTGCCAGCAGTGACCACACCGGGGAGCTGTTTTTT.